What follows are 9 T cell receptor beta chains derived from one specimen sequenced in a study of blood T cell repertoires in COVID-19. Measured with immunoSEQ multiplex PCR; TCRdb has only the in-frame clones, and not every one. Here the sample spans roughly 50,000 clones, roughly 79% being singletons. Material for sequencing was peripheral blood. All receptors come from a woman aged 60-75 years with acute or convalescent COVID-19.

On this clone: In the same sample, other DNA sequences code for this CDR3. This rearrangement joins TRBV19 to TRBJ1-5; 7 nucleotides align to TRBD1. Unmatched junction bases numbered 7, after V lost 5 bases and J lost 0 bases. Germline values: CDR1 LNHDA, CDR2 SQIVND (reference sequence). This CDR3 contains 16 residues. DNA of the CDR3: TGTGCCAGTAGTCCACGACAGGGTAATAGCAATCAGCCCCAGCATTTT. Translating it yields CASSPRQGNSNQPQHF.

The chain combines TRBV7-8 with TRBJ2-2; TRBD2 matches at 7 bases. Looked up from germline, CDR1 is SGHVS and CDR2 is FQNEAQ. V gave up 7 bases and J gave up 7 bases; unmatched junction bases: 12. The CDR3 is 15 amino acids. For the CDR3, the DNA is TGTGCCAGCACCGACTCCCGCCCGGGGGGCGGGGAGCTGTTTTTT. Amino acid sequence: CASTDSRPGGGELFF.

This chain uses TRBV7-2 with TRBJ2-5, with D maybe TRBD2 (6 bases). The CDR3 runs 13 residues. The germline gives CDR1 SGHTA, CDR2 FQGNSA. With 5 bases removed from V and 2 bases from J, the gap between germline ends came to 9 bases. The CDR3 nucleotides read TGTGCCAGCAGCGGGGGGAAACAAGAGACCCAGTACTTC. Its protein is CASSGGKQETQYF.

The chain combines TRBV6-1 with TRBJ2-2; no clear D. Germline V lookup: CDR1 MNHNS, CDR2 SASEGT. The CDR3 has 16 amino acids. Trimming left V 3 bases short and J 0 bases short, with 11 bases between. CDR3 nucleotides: TGTGCCAGCAGTGATGTTGTGCTAGCGAACACCGGGGAGCTGTTTTTT. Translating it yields CASSDVVLANTGELFF.

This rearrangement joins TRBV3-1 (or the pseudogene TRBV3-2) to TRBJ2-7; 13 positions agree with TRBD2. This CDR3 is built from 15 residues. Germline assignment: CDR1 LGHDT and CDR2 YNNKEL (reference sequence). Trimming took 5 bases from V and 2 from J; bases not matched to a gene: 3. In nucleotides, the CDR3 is TGTGCCAGCAGCGACGGACTAGCGGGGGCCTACGAGCAGTACTTC. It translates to CASSDGLAGAYEQYF.

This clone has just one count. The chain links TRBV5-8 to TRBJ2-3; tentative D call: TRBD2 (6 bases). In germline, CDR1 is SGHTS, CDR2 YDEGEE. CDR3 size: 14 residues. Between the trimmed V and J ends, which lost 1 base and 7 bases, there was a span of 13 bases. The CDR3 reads CASSLRQGGNTQYF. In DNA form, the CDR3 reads TGTGCCAGCAGCTTGAGGCAGGGAGGAAATACGCAGTATTTT.

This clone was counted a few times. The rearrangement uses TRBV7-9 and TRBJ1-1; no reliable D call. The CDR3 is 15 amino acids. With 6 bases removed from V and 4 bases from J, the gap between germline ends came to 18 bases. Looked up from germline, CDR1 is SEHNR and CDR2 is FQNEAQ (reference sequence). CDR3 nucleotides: TGTGCCAGCAGTCTAATCGGGCGGGCCGGCACTGAAGCTTTCTTT. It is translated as CASSLIGRAGTEAFF.

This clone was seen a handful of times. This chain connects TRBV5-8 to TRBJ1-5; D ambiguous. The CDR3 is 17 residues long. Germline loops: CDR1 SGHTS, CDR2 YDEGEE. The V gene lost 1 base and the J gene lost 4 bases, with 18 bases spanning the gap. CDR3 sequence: CASSLLSAVEENQPQHF. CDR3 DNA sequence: TGTGCCAGCAGCTTGCTTTCAGCGGTCGAGGAGAATCAGCCCCAGCATTTT.

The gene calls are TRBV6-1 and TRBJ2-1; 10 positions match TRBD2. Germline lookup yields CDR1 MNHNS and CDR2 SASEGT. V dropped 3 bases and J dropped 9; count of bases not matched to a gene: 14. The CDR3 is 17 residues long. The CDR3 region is CASSDRKREGRTGEQFF. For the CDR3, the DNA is TGTGCCAGCAGTGACCGAAAGCGGGAGGGCCGTACCGGTGAGCAGTTCTTC.